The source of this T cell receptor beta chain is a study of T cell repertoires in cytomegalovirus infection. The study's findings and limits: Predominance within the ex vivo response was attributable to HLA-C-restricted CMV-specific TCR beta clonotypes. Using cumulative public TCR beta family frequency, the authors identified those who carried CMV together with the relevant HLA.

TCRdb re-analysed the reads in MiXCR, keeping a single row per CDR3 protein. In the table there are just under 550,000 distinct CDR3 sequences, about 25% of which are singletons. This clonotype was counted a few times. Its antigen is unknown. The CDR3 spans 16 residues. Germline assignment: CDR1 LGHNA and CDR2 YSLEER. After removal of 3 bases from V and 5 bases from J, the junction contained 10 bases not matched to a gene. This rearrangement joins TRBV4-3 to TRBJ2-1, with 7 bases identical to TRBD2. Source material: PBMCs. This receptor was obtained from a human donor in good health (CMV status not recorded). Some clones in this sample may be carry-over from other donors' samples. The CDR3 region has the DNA TGCGCCAGCAGCCAGTTCGTTGCGGGAGTGGACAATGAGCAGTTCTTC. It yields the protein CASSQFVAGVDNEQFF.